Described below is a single T cell receptor beta chain sequence and its context. Negative isolation yielded CD4+ and CD8+ T cells, and FACS enriched TEMRA cells. The sample originates from a study of CD8 T cells in Susac syndrome. RNA amounts of roughly 0.45 to 1 ug underwent reverse transcription with random hexamers. Amplification of TCR beta CDR3 across 54 Vbeta and 13 Jbeta was performed with immunoSEQ multiplex PCR. Using its own MiXCR run on the immunoSEQ multiplex PCR reads, TCRdb lists one record per CDR3 protein. The table lists under 200,000 distinct CDR3 sequences, around 90% of them singletons. The V gene's germline CDR1 is SGHRS and CDR2 YFSETQ. V was cut by 4 bases and J by 0 bases, with 13 bases left in between. The CDR3 loop spans 16 amino acids.

The TCR sequence derives from a human donor in good health. The chain has TRBV5-1 and TRBJ1-4; D gene ambiguous. The sample consisted of CD4+ T cells from PBMCs. The CDR3 nucleotides are TGCGCCAGCAGCCCCGACGGTCGGTCAACTAATGAAAAACTGTTTTTT. The encoded protein is CASSPDGRSTNEKLFF.